Below, one TCR beta chain is given with its context. This sample was included in a study of blood T cell repertoires in COVID-19. Across the whole study: Sample material is recorded as cDNA or gDNA derived from T cells, B-cell-depleted T cells, or PBMCs.

Using immunoSEQ multiplex PCR, the repertoire was profiled, and TCRdb retains in-frame clones only, with some absent. Of about 500,000 clones in the sample, roughly 87% were seen once. The clonotype originates from a woman aged 18-29 years who had recovered from COVID-19. Material for sequencing was PBMCs or T cells enriched from blood (not recorded which).

CDR3 region: CASSEPRTGIYEQYF. The CDR3 coding sequence is TGTGCCAGCAGTGAACCAAGGACAGGGATATACGAGCAGTACTTC. The chain couples TRBV2 to TRBJ2-7; TRBD1 matches 8 bases. Germline assignment: CDR1 SNHLY and CDR2 FYNNEI. After removal of 2 bases from V and 4 bases from J, the junction contained 7 bases not matched to a gene. There are 15 residues in the CDR3.